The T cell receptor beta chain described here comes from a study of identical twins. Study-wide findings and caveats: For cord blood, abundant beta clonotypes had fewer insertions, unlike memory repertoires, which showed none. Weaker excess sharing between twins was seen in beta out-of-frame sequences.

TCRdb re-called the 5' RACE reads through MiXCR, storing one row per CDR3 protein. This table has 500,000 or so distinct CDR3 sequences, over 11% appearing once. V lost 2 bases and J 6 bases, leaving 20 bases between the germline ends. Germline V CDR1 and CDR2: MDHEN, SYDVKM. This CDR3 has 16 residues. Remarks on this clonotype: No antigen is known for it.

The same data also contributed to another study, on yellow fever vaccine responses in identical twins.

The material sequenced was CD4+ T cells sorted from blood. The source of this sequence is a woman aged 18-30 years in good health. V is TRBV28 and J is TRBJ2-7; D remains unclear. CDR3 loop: CASSLRAKGGSGEQYF. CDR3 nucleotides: TGTGCCAGCAGTTTAAGGGCCAAAGGTGGTTCTGGCGAGCAGTACTTC.